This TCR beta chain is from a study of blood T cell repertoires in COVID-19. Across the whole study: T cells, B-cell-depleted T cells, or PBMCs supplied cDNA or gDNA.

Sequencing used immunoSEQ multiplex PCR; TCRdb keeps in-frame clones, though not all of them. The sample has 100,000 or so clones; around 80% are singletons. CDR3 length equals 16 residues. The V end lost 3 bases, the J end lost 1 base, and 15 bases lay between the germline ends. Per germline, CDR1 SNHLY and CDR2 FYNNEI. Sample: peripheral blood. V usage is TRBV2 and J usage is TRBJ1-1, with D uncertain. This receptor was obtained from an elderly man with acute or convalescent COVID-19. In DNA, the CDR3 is TGTGCCAGCAGTGATAGCCTGGGAGACGGGAACACTGAAGCTTTCTTT. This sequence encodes CASSDSLGDGNTEAFF.